The entry below describes one T cell receptor (beta chain). Authors' data handling: Researchers report that nucleated cell counts were estimated from reference gene primer amplification. Only in-frame clones appear in the TCRdb table, and some are missing; sequencing was by immunoSEQ multiplex PCR. V, J and clone size are those of that table, while D and trimming were read from the DNA. The table records 80,000 to 100,000 clones, 80% of them present only once. This entry is derived from a study of blood T cell repertoires in COVID-19. Study as a whole: The United States, Italy and Spain provided the acute and convalescent COVID-19 samples.

The source is a human donor in a cohort sampled during active COVID-19. Sequenced sample: peripheral blood.

The CDR3 loop is CASTSNYGYTF. The CDR3 coding sequence is TGTGCCAGCACCTCTAACTATGGCTACACCTTC. The chain links TRBV28 to TRBJ1-2; D is undetermined. Germline CDR1 and CDR2: MDHEN and SYDVKM. CDR3 length: 11 residues. Trimming left V 7 bases short and J 0 bases short, with 3 bases between.